The clone carrying this T cell receptor beta chain was seen more than once but under ten times. CDR3 length: 14 amino acids. Germline V gene sequence: CDR1 SGHTA, CDR2 FQGTGA. Trimming took off 5 bases at V and 1 base at J, with 11 bases between the two ends. Authors' analysis steps: The authors estimated nucleated cell counts from reference gene primer amplification. Clones were read by immunoSEQ multiplex PCR, and TCRdb kept only the in-frame ones, dropping some. V, J and clone size reflect that table, while D and trimming were determined from the DNA. Of fewer than 90,000 clones in the sample, around 88% were seen once. The sample belongs to a study of blood T cell repertoires in COVID-19. Overall study: The United States, Italy and Spain provided the acute and convalescent COVID-19 samples. The analysed material was cDNA or gDNA that came from T cells, B-cell-depleted T cells, or PBMCs.

The sequence was collected from a man between 60 and 75 years old with acute or convalescent COVID-19. The chain employs TRBV7-3 and TRBJ1-1; D is unresolved. Source material: peripheral blood. The CDR3 DNA reads TGTGCCAGCAGCCCTGCGGGCGCGAACACTGAAGCTTTCTTT. Translating gives CASSPAGANTEAFF.